These 15 T cell receptor beta chains were all obtained from the same sample, sequenced in a study of blood T cells in healthy people across ages. The use of a sample-barcoded 5' primer and a J-beta primer mix characterized a second PCR of roughly 6 to 11 cycles. TCRdb reprocessed the 5' RACE reads with MiXCR, giving one entry per CDR3 protein. The sample includes some 880,000 distinct CDR3 sequences, around 36% of them seen just once. The sample taken for sequencing was blood. All receptors come from a man in his late teens or twenties in good health.

Only a few counts were recorded for this clonotype. V gene TRBV7-9 combines with J gene TRBJ1-1; perhaps TRBD1 as D (6 bases). V was clipped by 5 bases and J by 1 base, with 14 bases between them. CDR1 and CDR2 from the germline V gene are SEHNR and FQNEAQ (reference sequence). CDR3 size: 15 residues. CDR3 sequence reads: CASSHAGGANTEAFF. CDR3 nucleotides: TGTGCCAGCAGCCACGCGGGGGGGGCGAACACTGAAGCTTTCTTT.

This chain links TRBV18 with TRBJ1-1; tentatively, D is TRBD1 (6 bases). V was pared by 6 bases and J by 9 bases, with 26 bases between. Germline values: CDR1 KGHSH, CDR2 LQKENI. CDR3 length: 16 amino acids. The CDR3 DNA is TGTGCCAGCTCCCGACGGGCGACAGGAGGGGGGACTCAAGCTTTCTTT. It specifies CASSRRATGGGTQAFF.

The chain is built from TRBV7-6 and TRBJ1-2; the D gene is possibly TRBD1 (6 bases). V was trimmed by 1 base and J by 4 bases, leaving 13 bases between them. This CDR3 region has 15 residues. The germline gives CDR1 SGHVS, CDR2 FNYEAQ. The CDR3 loop is CASSLGRGGPYGYTF. As DNA, the CDR3 is TGTGCCAGCAGCTTAGGCAGGGGAGGGCCCTATGGCTACACCTTC.

V gene TRBV29-1 combines with J gene TRBJ2-1, with 9 nucleotides matching TRBD1. The CDR3 contains 14 residues. The V and J ends lost 3 bases and 4 bases, in that order; junction bases with no gene match: 4. The germline V gene has CDR1 SQVTM and CDR2 ANQGSEA. CDR3 amino acids: CSVDPGQGYNEQFF. The CDR3 nucleotides read TGCAGCGTTGATCCGGGACAGGGATACAATGAGCAGTTCTTC.

The chain combines TRBV5-1 with TRBJ2-5, with 8 bases lining up with TRBD2. V was pared by 4 bases and J by 3 bases, with 8 bases of the junction left unmatched. CDR3 length: 15 residues. Germline lookup yields CDR1 SGHRS and CDR2 YFSETQ. The CDR3 DNA follows: TGCGCCAGCAGCCGCAGACGAGCGGGGGAAGAGACCCAGTACTTC. Encoded protein: CASSRRRAGEETQYF.

This clonotype occurred once. Compared with germline, one end of the junction differs, possibly owing to a read error. The chain couples TRBV4-2 to TRBJ1-4, with TRBD1 identical over 7 bases. The germline CDR1 and CDR2 sequences are LGHNA and YNFKEQ. The CDR3 extends over 15 amino acids. CDR3 region: CAGSQEGAGDEKLFF. CDR3 nucleotide sequence: TGTGCCGGCAGCCAAGAGGGGGCAGGGGATGAAAAACTGTTTTTT.

The chain recombines TRBV28 with TRBJ2-7, with TRBD1 identical over 8 bases. The CDR3 is 13 amino acids. Germline CDR1 is MDHEN and CDR2 is SYDVKM. Trimming took 6 bases from V and 5 from J; bases not matched to a gene: 6. The CDR3 nucleotides are TGTGCCAGCAGGGGACAGGTTGACAACGAGCAGTACTTC. Its translation is CASRGQVDNEQYF.

With regard to this clonotype: A read error may be the cause here, since a much bigger clone is one base away. The chain carries TRBV13 and TRBJ2-5; 12 nucleotides match TRBD1. Germline CDR1 is PRHDT and CDR2 is FYEKMQ (reference sequence). This CDR3 comprises 16 residues. Trimming took 6 bases from V and 11 from J; bases not matched to a gene: 16. DNA for the CDR3: TGTGCCAGCAGTTACCCGGGACAGGGGGCTTCATATGCGCAGTACTTC. This codes for CASSYPGQGASYAQYF.

V usage is TRBV7-9 and J usage is TRBJ1-1; D is ambiguous. There are 12 residues in the CDR3. The V gene lost 3 bases and the J gene lost 4 bases, with 6 bases spanning the gap. Germline lookup yields CDR1 SEHNR and CDR2 FQNEAQ (reference sequence). CDR3 protein: CASSFGRTEAFF. In DNA form, the CDR3 reads TGTGCCAGCAGCTTTGGACGCACTGAAGCTTTCTTT. The whole variable domain, remainder taken from reference TRBV7-9 and TRBJ1-1, is DTGVSQNPRHKITKRGQNVTFRCDPISEHNRLYWYRQTLGQGPEFLTYFQNEAQLEKSRLLSDRFSAERPKGSFSTLEIQRTEQGDSAMYLCASSFGRTEAFFGQGTRLTVV.

In its sample, this clonotype was seen once. The chain links TRBV7-9 to TRBJ1-1; D is perhaps TRBD1 (5 bases). The V gene lost 5 bases and the J gene lost 4 bases, with 14 bases spanning the gap. Per germline, CDR1 SEHNR and CDR2 FQNEAQ (reference sequence). This CDR3 spans 14 amino acids. The CDR3 loop is CASSEGGGFTEAFF. In DNA, the CDR3 is TGTGCCAGCAGCGAAGGTGGGGGATTCACTGAAGCTTTCTTT.

Written as DNA, the CDR3 is TGCAGGGGGGCGGGGGACTTAGATACGCAGTATTTT. Protein product: CRGAGDLDTQYF. This chain connects TRBV20-1 to TRBJ2-3, with TRBD2 as a possible D gene (7 bases). The length of the CDR3 is 12 residues. Germline V CDR1 and CDR2: DFQATT, SNEGSKA (reference sequence).

This chain joins TRBV4-1 and TRBJ1-1, with D unresolved. This CDR3 comprises 17 residues. The germline CDR1 and CDR2 sequences are MGHRA and YSYEKL. V lost 2 bases to trimming and J lost 8 bases, with 24 bases between them. The CDR3 bases are TGCGCCAGCAGCCAACCAATGATTTTAACAAAAGTGGCCGAAGCTTTCTTT. Its protein is CASSQPMILTKVAEAFF.

This clonotype was detected ten times or more. V is TRBV12-3 or TRBV12-4 and J is TRBJ1-2; possible D gene TRBD1, 5 bases. V was cut by 6 bases and J by 3 bases, with 11 bases left in between. The CDR3 contains 13 residues. In DNA form, the CDR3 reads TGTGCCAGCAGCCTAGCGGGGGACTATGGCTACACCTTC. Amino acids: CASSLAGDYGYTF.

The chain combines TRBV20-1 with TRBJ2-1; 8 bases agree with TRBD2. V dropped 5 bases and J dropped 0; count of bases not matched to a gene: 9. This CDR3 is 16 amino acids long. Germline CDR1 is DFQATT and CDR2 is SNEGSKA (reference sequence). As DNA, the CDR3 is TGCAGTGCTCAGGGCTCGCGGGGGGCCTCCTACAATGAGCAGTTCTTC. This translates into CSAQGSRGASYNEQFF.

Ten or more counts support this clonotype. The gene calls are TRBV20-1 and TRBJ2-7, with 7 nucleotides matching TRBD2. Germline CDR1 DFQATT, CDR2 SNEGSKA (reference sequence). There are 13 residues in the CDR3. The ends lost 1 base at V and 3 bases at J; junction bases unmatched: 3. The CDR3 here is CSARVASGYEQYF. The DNA of the CDR3 is TGCAGTGCTAGAGTTGCTAGCGGCTACGAGCAGTACTTC.